This paragraph covers one T cell receptor beta chain sequence. The data were obtained in a study of blood T cell repertoires in COVID-19. The data were produced by immunoSEQ multiplex PCR, yet TCRdb's version contains in-frame clones alone and is incomplete. The sample includes 300,000 or so clones, 70% to 90% of them seen just once. The CDR3 has 15 residues. Between the trimmed V and J ends, which lost 4 bases and 9 bases, there was a span of 19 bases. CDR1 is SEHNR and CDR2 is FQNEAQ in the germline V gene (reference sequence). Input material: peripheral blood. The receptor comes from a woman in her forties or fifties with active or convalescent COVID-19. The chain carries TRBV7-9 and TRBJ2-1; D is possibly TRBD2 (7 bases). CDR3 DNA sequence: TGTGCCAGCAGCTCACGCTGGGGGGGGCCGGGTGAGCAGTTCTTC. Encoded protein: CASSSRWGGPGEQFF.